This TCR beta chain was identified in a study of blood T cell repertoires in COVID-19. With 2 bases removed from V and 7 bases from J, the gap between germline ends came to 10 bases. The CDR3 contains 13 residues. In germline, CDR1 is SGHRS, CDR2 YFSETQ. Method: immunoSEQ multiplex PCR; TCRdb's copy keeps in-frame clones and lacks some. The top ten hold about 17% of the sample, which has 150,000 to 200,000 clones, under 80% seen once. Participants, roughly 18 to 100 years old, spanned approximately 26 US areas. Assignments of participants to cohorts depended upon their own reported clinical history. Source material: PBMCs or T cells enriched from blood (not recorded which). The sequence came from a woman aged 50 to 60 with acute COVID-19. The chain couples TRBV5-1 to TRBJ2-1; D unresolved. CDR3 region: CASSLQSRNEQFF. CDR3 DNA sequence: TGCGCCAGCAGCTTACAATCCAGAAATGAGCAGTTCTTC.